This T cell receptor (beta chain) was profiled in a study of blood T cell repertoires in COVID-19. About the research overall: Spain, Italy and the United States supplied samples that represented acute and convalescent COVID-19. PBMCs, B-cell-depleted T cells, or T cells provided the cDNA or gDNA that made up the material.

Study processing details: Using reference gene primer amplification, nucleated cell counts were estimated. Using immunoSEQ multiplex PCR, the repertoire was profiled, and TCRdb retains in-frame clones only, with some absent. Clone size and the V and J calls come from that table; the DNA yielded D and trimming. The data show fewer than 35,000 clones, 88% seen once. Germline assignment: CDR1 SSHAT and CDR2 FNYEAQ (reference sequence). The CDR3 is made up of 16 amino acids. Remarks on this clone: A junction end diverges from the germline sequence, so it may reflect a read error.

The chain uses TRBV7-7 and TRBJ2-7; 7 bases are a match to TRBD2. This clonotype was sampled from a woman aged 45-65 years with active COVID-19. What was sequenced was peripheral blood. CDR3: CASSHNPAGPSYEQYF. In DNA form, the CDR3 reads TGTGCTAGCAGCCACAACCCAGCGGGACCATCCTACGAGCAGTACTTC.